These 10 T cell receptor beta chains came from one sample sequenced in a study of blood T cells in healthy people across ages. Alongside a J-beta primer mix, a sample-barcoded 5' primer served in a second PCR lasting roughly 7 to 11 cycles. Using its own MiXCR run on the 5' RACE reads, TCRdb lists one record per CDR3 protein. This sample has hundreds of thousands of distinct CDR3 sequences, with 22% found just once. The sequenced sample was blood. The receptor source for this set is a man aged 70-80 years in good health.

The chain has TRBV11-2 and TRBJ2-1; D is undetermined. The CDR3 is 12 residues long. Germline V gene sequence: CDR1 SGHAT, CDR2 FQNNGV. The germline V and J ends were trimmed by 5 bases and 8 bases, with 10 bases remaining between them. The CDR3 here is CASSRSSHEQFF. Here the CDR3 DNA reads TGTGCCAGCAGCCGATCCAGCCATGAGCAGTTCTTC. The full variable domain, with the rest looked up from reference TRBV11-2 and TRBJ2-1, is EAGVAQSPRYKIIEKRQSVAFWCNPISGHATLYWYQQILGQGPKLLIQFQNNGVVDDSQLPKDRFSAERLKGVDSTLKIQPAKLEDSAVYLCASSRSSHEQFFGPGTRLTVL.

This clonotype was seen only a few times. The rearrangement joins TRBV4-1 to TRBJ2-5; 7 positions match TRBD1. The ends lost 1 base at V and 2 bases at J; junction bases unmatched: 4. Germline-derived CDR1 and CDR2 are MGHRA and YSYEKL. This CDR3 region has 15 residues. Here the CDR3 reads CASSQGDRMQETQYF. The CDR3 nucleotides are TGCGCCAGCAGCCAAGGGGACAGAATGCAAGAGACCCAGTACTTC.

V is TRBV7-2 and J is TRBJ2-4; D may be TRBD1 (5 bases). Trimming cost V 0 bases and J 0 bases, with 12 bases left between them. The V gene's germline CDR1 is SGHTA and CDR2 FQGNSA. This CDR3 is built from 17 residues. The CDR3, as DNA: TGTGCCAGCAGCTTAGCCGGACAAATCCTAGCCAAAAACATTCAGTACTTC. It codes for CASSLAGQILAKNIQYF.

The chain uses TRBV15 and TRBJ2-5; 7 bases align to TRBD2. The germline gives CDR1 LNHNV, CDR2 YYDKDF (reference sequence). V was pared by 0 bases and J by 0 bases, with 10 bases of the junction left unmatched. CDR3 length: 18 amino acids. The CDR3 sequence is CATSRDRGSSGYQETQYF. DNA for the CDR3: TGTGCCACCAGCAGAGATCGGGGGTCTAGCGGATACCAAGAGACCCAGTACTTC.

The table lists this clonotype with a few counts. J is TRBJ2-3 and V is TRBV12-3 or TRBV12-4; D is unresolved. The V end was cut by 7 bases, the J end by 2 bases, with 10 bases between. The CDR3 is 13 amino acids. In DNA form, the CDR3 reads TGTGCCAGCACCATTTCCCACACAGATACGCAGTATTTT. Translation gives CASTISHTDTQYF.

Only a few counts were recorded for this clonotype. V is TRBV10-3 and J is TRBJ1-2; 11 bases fit TRBD1. From germline, CDR1 is ENHRY and CDR2 SYGVKD. CDR3 length equals 15 residues. Trimming at V came to 3 bases and at J to 4 bases, leaving 4 bases not matched to a gene. CDR3 sequence reads: CAISEPGTGGYGYTF. The CDR3 DNA sequence: TGTGCCATCAGTGAACCCGGGACAGGGGGCTATGGCTACACCTTC.

This clonotype has a handful of counts. The chain recombines TRBV18 with TRBJ2-7, with D possibly matching TRBD2 (6 bases). Germline assignment: CDR1 KGHSH and CDR2 LQKENI. The CDR3 spans 20 residues. V dropped 1 base and J dropped 0 bases, with 25 bases sitting between them. DNA for the CDR3: TGTGCCAGCTCACCACTACACCTTTTGGACTATATAAAATCCTCCTACGAGCAGTACGTC. It encodes CASSPLHLLDYIKSSYEQYV.

V usage is TRBV7-3 and J usage is TRBJ2-5; D is perhaps TRBD1 (5 bases). Trimming took 4 bases from V and 5 from J, leaving 11 bases between them. Germline loops: CDR1 SGHTA, CDR2 FQGTGA. This CDR3 contains 13 residues. CDR3 nucleotide sequence: TGTGCCAGCAGCTCCGAAGGGGTGGAGACCCAGTACTTC. As protein: CASSSEGVETQYF.

The chain has TRBV25-1 and TRBJ2-4; maybe TRBD2 (6 bases). The ends were cut back, 3 bases at V and 12 bases at J, with 18 bases in the middle. The CDR3 is 14 residues long. The germline V gene has CDR1 MGHDK and CDR2 SYGVNS. CDR3 DNA: TGTGCCAGCAGTGACCATACTAGCACGGTCGGTCAGTACTTC. Translating it yields CASSDHTSTVGQYF.

In its sample, this clonotype was seen a few times. The rearrangement uses TRBV11-2 and TRBJ2-1, with D maybe TRBD2 (6 bases). Per the germline V gene, CDR1 is SGHAT and CDR2 is FQNNGV. The V and J ends lost 7 bases and 1 base respectively, with 14 bases between them. The CDR3 has 15 amino acids. Written as DNA, the CDR3 is TGTGCCAGCACCTTCCGGGACTTTTCCTACAATGAGCAGTTCTTC. Translated: CASTFRDFSYNEQFF. Looking up the rest from reference TRBV11-2 and TRBJ2-1 gives the full variable domain: EAGVAQSPRYKIIEKRQSVAFWCNPISGHATLYWYQQILGQGPKLLIQFQNNGVVDDSQLPKDRFSAERLKGVDSTLKIQPAKLEDSAVYLCASTFRDFSYNEQFFGPGTRLTVL.